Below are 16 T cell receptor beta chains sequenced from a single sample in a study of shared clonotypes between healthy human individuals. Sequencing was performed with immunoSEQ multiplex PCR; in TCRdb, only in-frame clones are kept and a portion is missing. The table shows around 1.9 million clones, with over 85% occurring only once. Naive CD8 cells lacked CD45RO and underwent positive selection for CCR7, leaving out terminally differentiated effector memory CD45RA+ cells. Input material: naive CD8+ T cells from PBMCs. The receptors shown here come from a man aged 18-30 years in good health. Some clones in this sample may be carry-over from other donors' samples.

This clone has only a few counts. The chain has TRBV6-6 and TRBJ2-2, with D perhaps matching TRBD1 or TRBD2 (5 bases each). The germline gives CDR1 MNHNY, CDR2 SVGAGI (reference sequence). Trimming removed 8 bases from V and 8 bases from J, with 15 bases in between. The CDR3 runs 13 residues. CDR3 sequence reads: CASSTGTAGELFF. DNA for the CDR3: TGTGCCAGCTCAACCGGGACCGCAGGGGAGCTGTTTTTT.

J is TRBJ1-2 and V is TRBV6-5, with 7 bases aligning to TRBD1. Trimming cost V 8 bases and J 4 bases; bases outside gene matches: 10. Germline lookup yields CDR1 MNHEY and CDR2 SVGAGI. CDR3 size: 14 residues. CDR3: CASRIGGGSYGYTF. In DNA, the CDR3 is TGTGCCAGCCGAATTGGAGGGGGCAGCTATGGCTACACCTTC.

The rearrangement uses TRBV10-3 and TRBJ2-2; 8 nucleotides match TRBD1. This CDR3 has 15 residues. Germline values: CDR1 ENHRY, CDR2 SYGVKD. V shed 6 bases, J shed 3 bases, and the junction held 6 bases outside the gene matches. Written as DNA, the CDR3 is TGTGCCATCAGACCACCGACAGGGGACACCGGGGAGCTGTTTTTT. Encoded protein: CAIRPPTGDTGELFF.

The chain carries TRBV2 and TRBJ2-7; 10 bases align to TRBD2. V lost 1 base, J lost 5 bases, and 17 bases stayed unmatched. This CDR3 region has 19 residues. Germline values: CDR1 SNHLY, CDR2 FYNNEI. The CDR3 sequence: CASSEGVVGSLAGVDEQYF. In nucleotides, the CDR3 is TGTGCCAGCAGTGAAGGCGTTGTAGGGAGTCTAGCGGGAGTCGACGAGCAGTACTTC.

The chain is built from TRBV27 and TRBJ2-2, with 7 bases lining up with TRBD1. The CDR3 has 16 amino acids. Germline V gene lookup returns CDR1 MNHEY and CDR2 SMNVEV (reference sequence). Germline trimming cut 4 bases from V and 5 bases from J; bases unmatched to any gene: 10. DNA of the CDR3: TGTGCCAGCAGTTCCCTCGGACAGGTCTGGACCGGGGAGCTGTTTTTT. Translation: CASSSLGQVWTGELFF.

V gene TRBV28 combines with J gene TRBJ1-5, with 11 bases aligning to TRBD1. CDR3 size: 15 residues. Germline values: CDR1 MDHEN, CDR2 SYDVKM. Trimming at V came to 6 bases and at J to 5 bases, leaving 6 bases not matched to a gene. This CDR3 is CASRTDRGPYQPQHF. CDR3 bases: TGTGCCAGCAGAACGGACAGGGGGCCTTATCAGCCCCAGCATTTT. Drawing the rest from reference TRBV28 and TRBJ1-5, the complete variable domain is DVKVTQSSRYLVKRTGEKVFLECVQDMDHENMFWYRQDPGLGLRLIYFSYDVKMKEKGDIPEGYSVSREKKERFSLILESASTNQTSMYLCASRTDRGPYQPQHFGDGTRLSIL.

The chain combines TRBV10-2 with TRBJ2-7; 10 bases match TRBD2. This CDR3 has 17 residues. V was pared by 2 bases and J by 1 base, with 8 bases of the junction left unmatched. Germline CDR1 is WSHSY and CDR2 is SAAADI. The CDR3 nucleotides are TGCGCCAGCAGTGAGATTAGGGTGGGACTAGCGTCCTACGAGCAGTACTTC. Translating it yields CASSEIRVGLASYEQYF.

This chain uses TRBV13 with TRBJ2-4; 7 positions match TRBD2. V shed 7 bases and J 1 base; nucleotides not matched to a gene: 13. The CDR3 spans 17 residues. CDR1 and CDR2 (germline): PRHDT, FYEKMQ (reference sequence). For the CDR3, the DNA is TGTGCCAGCACCCCAGGGCGGGAGCTTCTGGCCAAAAACATTCAGTACTTC. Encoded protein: CASTPGRELLAKNIQYF.

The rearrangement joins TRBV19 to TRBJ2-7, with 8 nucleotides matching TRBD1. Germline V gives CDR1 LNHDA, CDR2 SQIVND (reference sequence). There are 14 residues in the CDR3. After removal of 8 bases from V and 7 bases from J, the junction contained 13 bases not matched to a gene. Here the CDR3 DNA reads TGTGCCAGTCCGATGGCGGACAGGGCGGGGGAGCAGTACTTC. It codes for CASPMADRAGEQYF.

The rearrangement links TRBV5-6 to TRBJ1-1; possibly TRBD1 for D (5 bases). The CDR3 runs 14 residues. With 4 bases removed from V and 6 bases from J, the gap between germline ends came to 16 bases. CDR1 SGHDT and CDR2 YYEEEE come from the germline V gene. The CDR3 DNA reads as TGTGCCAGCAGCCCGACTCTCGGACACCCTGAAGCTTTCTTT. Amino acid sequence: CASSPTLGHPEAFF.

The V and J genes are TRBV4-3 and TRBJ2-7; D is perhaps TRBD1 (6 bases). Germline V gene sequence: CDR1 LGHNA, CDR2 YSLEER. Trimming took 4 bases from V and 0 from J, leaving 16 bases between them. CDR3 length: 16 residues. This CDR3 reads CASSPEEGESSYEQYF. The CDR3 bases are TGCGCCAGCAGCCCCGAAGAGGGGGAAAGCTCCTACGAGCAGTACTTC.

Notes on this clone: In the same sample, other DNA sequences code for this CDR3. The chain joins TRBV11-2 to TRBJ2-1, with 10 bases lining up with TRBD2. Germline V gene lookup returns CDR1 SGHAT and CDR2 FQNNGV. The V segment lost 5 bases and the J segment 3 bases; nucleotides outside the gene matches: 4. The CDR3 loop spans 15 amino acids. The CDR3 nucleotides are TGTGCCAGCAGCCCATGGACTAGCGGCTACAATGAGCAGTTCTTC. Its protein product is CASSPWTSGYNEQFF.

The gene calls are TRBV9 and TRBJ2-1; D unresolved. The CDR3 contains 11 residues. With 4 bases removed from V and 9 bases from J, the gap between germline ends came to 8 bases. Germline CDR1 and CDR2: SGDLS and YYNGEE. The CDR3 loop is CASSTPGEQFF. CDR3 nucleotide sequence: TGTGCCAGCAGCACCCCGGGTGAGCAGTTCTTC.

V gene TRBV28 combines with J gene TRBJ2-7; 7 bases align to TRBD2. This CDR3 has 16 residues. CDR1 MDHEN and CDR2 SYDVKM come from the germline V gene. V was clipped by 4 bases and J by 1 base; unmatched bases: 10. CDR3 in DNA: TGTGCCAGCAGTTATTTTGGACTAGGGGCGTCCTACGAGCAGTACTTC. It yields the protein CASSYFGLGASYEQYF. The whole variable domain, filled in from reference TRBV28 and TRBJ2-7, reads DVKVTQSSRYLVKRTGEKVFLECVQDMDHENMFWYRQDPGLGLRLIYFSYDVKMKEKGDIPEGYSVSREKKERFSLILESASTNQTSMYLCASSYFGLGASYEQYFGPGTRLTVT.

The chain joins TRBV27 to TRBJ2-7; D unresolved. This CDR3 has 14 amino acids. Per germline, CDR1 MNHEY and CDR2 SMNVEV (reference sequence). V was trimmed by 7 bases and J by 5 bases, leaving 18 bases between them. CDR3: CASTLYPSAHEQYF. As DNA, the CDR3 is TGTGCCAGCACCCTATATCCTAGTGCGCACGAGCAGTACTTC.

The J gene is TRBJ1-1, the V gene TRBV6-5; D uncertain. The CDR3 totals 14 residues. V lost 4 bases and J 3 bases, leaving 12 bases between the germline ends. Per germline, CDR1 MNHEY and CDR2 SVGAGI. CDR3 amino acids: CASSFSEGDTEAFF. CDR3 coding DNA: TGTGCCAGCAGTTTTTCGGAGGGCGACACTGAAGCTTTCTTT.